The present T cell receptor beta chain was sequenced within a study of response to subunit inactivated influenza vaccine. This clonotype showed up just a few times. TCRdb re-called the RT-PCR reads through MiXCR, storing one row per CDR3 protein. The repertoire holds some 200,000 distinct CDR3 sequences, over 9.5% seen once, with 25% to 30% in the top ten. These same records also appear under a second study, on T cells expressing NK-cell markers. That report adds: Production of TCR beta cDNA relied on 5'RACE template switching with UMIs. The CD3+CD56-NKG2C+ fraction was also led by these clonotypes in a few donors. Whether expanded NKG2C+ T cell clones were HCMV-specific remained unclear.

The sequence derives from a man between 50 and 59 years old who received an inactivated influenza vaccine. This specimen consisted of CD8+ T cells sorted from PBMCs, obtained 11 to 12 days after vaccination.

The CDR3 nucleotides read TGTGCCAGCAGCCAAGAAGAATCTAGCGGGGGGGCTTTCAATGAGCAGTTCTTC. This codes for CASSQEESSGGAFNEQFF. The chain has TRBV3-1 and TRBJ2-1; 12 positions match TRBD2. The CDR3 has 18 residues. Per the germline V gene, CDR1 is LGHDT and CDR2 is YNNKEL (reference sequence). Unmatched junction bases numbered 9, after V lost 0 bases and J lost 6 bases.